This TCR beta chain originates from a study of T-cell memory formation after mild COVID-19. The study's findings and limits: Pre-infection memory harbored some responding clones, suggesting cross-reactive memory joined. There was no confirmation that second-wave clones peaking on day 37 were SARS-CoV-2 specific. CD4+ contracting clones lay mainly in CM and EM, CD8+ ones in EMRA.

One entry per CDR3 protein, called by TCRdb with MiXCR from the 5' RACE reads. Counted here are 80,000 to 130,000 distinct CDR3 sequences, 11% occurring once; the ten biggest clones make up more than 35%. As to this clonotype: The antigen remains unidentified.

The germline V and J ends were trimmed by 1 base and 13 bases, with 21 bases remaining between them. Germline assignment: CDR1 LGHDT and CDR2 YNNKEL (reference sequence). This CDR3 has 15 residues. The chain links TRBV3-1 to TRBJ2-3; the D is unclear. The sequence was collected from a man younger than 35 who had mild COVID-19 (a few samples of this study predate the infection). Cell type and time point are not known. Sequencing input: PBMCs or a T cell subset sorted from them (not recorded which). CDR3 protein: CASSQANYRTPAEYF. The CDR3 DNA sequence: TGTGCCAGCAGCCAAGCCAACTACCGAACGCCCGCGGAGTATTTT.